This T cell receptor beta chain derives from a study of blood T cells in healthy people across ages. This clonotype was seen only a few times. The antigen remains undetermined. One end of the junction varies from germline; a read error may be responsible. Using a J-beta primer mix together with a sample-barcoded 5' primer, a second PCR was run for about 6 to 11 cycles. Unique molecular identifiers of 12 random nucleotides labeled each cDNA. Using its own MiXCR run on the 5' RACE reads, TCRdb lists one record per CDR3 protein. Found here are fewer than 2 million distinct CDR3 sequences, more than 35% of them singletons; the top ten hold 23%. The germline V gene encodes CDR1 MGHRA and CDR2 YSYEKL. The CDR3 is 17 residues long. Healthy Caucasian individuals from Russia aged 6 to 90 were enrolled as donors. In each sample, at least 7 million PBMCs were isolated. Study-wide results and caveats: As age increased, TCR beta diversity per million T cells fell in a roughly linear fashion.

This chain uses TRBV4-1 with TRBJ2-3, with 7 bases that match TRBD2. Sequencing used blood. The clonotype originates from a human donor in good health. CDR3 sequence (DNA): TGCGCCAGCAGGCCCTTCTTGACGGGGGGTACCACAGATGCGCAGTATTTT. Protein: CASRPFLTGGTTDAQYF.